This TCR beta chain was recorded in a study of HIV-infected children after antiretroviral therapy interruption. Stated treatment: PENTA 11 planned treatment interruption arm or continuous ART arm. CDR1 is MNHEY and CDR2 is SMNVEV in the germline V gene (reference sequence). CDR3 length: 15 amino acids. V was clipped by 6 bases and J by 9 bases, with 21 bases between them. The TCR library was built from RNA with a 3' RACE protocol and unique molecular identifiers. MiXCR, applied by TCRdb to the 3' RACE reads, yields one record per CDR3 protein. The sample yields approximately 15,000 distinct CDR3 sequences, 3.4% seen once. This clonotype occurred many times.

The source was CD45RO+ CD8+ T cells from PBMCs, pooled from several time points, collected from a donor given antiretroviral therapy, either interrupted or continuous. Subset of the sample: memory CD8+ CD45RO+ CD45RA- T cells. The chain couples TRBV27 to TRBJ2-1; weak D call: TRBD1 (6 bases). This sequence originates from a pool of human donors with HIV. The CDR3 nucleotides read TGTGCCAGCAGCACCCGGACAGAGGGAAATAGTGAGCAGTTCTTC. Translation gives CASSTRTEGNSEQFF.